The 7 T cell receptor beta chains in this list originate from one sample, sequenced in a study of PD-1 blockade in classical Hodgkin lymphoma. This table comes from immunoSEQ multiplex PCR, and its TCRdb copy is limited to in-frame clones, with some not included. The repertoire holds about 11,000 clones, with around 80% as singletons. Brentuximab vedotin exposure varied among the patients, all of whom had relapsed after autologous stem cell transplantation. The sample consisted of peripheral blood mononuclear cells (PBMCs), taken at baseline. Receptors originate from a human donor with classical Hodgkin lymphoma.

The chain carries TRBV6-1 and TRBJ1-2; D not resolved. From germline, CDR1 is MNHNS and CDR2 SASEGT. The CDR3 length is 13 residues. Trimming shortened V by 6 bases and J by 4 bases, and 12 bases separated the two germline ends. CDR3 in DNA: TGTGCCAGCAGCTACCTCGGAGGCTATGGCTACACCTTC. Translated: CASSYLGGYGYTF.

The genes are TRBV7-9 and TRBJ1-1; D might be TRBD1 (5 bases). The CDR3 covers 14 residues. Germline V gives CDR1 SEHNR, CDR2 FQNEAQ (reference sequence). Trimming shortened V by 5 bases and J by 7 bases, and 17 bases separated the two germline ends. Here the CDR3 DNA reads TGTGCCAGCAGCATAAGAGACGGGACGGTTGAAGCTTTCTTT. Residues: CASSIRDGTVEAFF.

The chain joins TRBV20-1 to TRBJ2-1, with D uncertain. Germline-derived CDR1 and CDR2 are DFQATT and SNEGSKA (reference sequence). Deletions cut 4 bases from V and 9 bases from J, with 10 bases between. There are 11 residues in the CDR3. For the CDR3, the DNA is TGCAGTGCTATGCTGCCGACTGAGCAGTTCTTC. Translating gives CSAMLPTEQFF.

This chain uses TRBV6-6 with TRBJ2-5; 8 nucleotides align to TRBD1. The CDR3 spans 16 residues. Trimming removed 7 bases from V and 4 bases from J; junction bases left unmatched: 14. Germline V gene lookup returns CDR1 MNHNY and CDR2 SVGAGI (reference sequence). CDR3 region: CASTTGQGAPSETQYF. The CDR3 nucleotides read TGTGCCAGCACCACAGGACAGGGAGCCCCTTCAGAGACCCAGTACTTC.

There are a few counts of this clone. The J gene is TRBJ2-7, the V gene TRBV4-3; D remains unclear. With 0 bases removed from V and 7 bases from J, the gap between germline ends came to 13 bases. This CDR3 is 14 amino acids long. Germline values: CDR1 LGHNA, CDR2 YSLEER. In DNA form, the CDR3 reads TGCGCCAGCAGCCAAGATCCTTCCTACGGGGAGCAGTACTTC. This sequence encodes CASSQDPSYGEQYF.

The chain combines TRBV6-1 with TRBJ2-1; a weak D match, TRBD2 (5 bases). The CDR3 is 15 residues long. CDR1 MNHNS and CDR2 SASEGT come from the germline V gene. Trimming took 7 bases from V and 7 from J, leaving 20 bases between them. The CDR3 here is CASNPAEFARNEQFF. The CDR3, as DNA: TGTGCCAGCAACCCAGCGGAGTTCGCCCGGAATGAGCAGTTCTTC.

This chain connects TRBV4-1 to TRBJ1-1; maybe TRBD1 (5 bases). From germline, CDR1 is MGHRA and CDR2 YSYEKL. Between the trimmed V and J ends, which lost 3 bases and 1 base, there was a span of 15 bases. This CDR3 is 16 amino acids long. CDR3 bases: TGCGCCAGCAGCCACCCCTCTCGGGGCTGGAACACTGAAGCTTTCTTT. This encodes CASSHPSRGWNTEAFF.